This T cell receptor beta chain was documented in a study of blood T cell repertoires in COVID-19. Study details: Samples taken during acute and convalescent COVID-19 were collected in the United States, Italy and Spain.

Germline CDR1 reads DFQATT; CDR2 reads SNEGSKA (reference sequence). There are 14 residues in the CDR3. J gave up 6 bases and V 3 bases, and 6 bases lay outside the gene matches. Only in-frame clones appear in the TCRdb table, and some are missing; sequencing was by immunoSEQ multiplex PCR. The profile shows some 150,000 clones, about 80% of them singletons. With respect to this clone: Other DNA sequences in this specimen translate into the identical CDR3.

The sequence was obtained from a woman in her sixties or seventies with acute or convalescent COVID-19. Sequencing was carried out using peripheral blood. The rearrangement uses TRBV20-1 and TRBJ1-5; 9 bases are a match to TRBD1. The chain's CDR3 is CSASATGGGQPQHF. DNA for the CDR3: TGCAGTGCTAGTGCCACAGGGGGCGGTCAGCCCCAGCATTTT.